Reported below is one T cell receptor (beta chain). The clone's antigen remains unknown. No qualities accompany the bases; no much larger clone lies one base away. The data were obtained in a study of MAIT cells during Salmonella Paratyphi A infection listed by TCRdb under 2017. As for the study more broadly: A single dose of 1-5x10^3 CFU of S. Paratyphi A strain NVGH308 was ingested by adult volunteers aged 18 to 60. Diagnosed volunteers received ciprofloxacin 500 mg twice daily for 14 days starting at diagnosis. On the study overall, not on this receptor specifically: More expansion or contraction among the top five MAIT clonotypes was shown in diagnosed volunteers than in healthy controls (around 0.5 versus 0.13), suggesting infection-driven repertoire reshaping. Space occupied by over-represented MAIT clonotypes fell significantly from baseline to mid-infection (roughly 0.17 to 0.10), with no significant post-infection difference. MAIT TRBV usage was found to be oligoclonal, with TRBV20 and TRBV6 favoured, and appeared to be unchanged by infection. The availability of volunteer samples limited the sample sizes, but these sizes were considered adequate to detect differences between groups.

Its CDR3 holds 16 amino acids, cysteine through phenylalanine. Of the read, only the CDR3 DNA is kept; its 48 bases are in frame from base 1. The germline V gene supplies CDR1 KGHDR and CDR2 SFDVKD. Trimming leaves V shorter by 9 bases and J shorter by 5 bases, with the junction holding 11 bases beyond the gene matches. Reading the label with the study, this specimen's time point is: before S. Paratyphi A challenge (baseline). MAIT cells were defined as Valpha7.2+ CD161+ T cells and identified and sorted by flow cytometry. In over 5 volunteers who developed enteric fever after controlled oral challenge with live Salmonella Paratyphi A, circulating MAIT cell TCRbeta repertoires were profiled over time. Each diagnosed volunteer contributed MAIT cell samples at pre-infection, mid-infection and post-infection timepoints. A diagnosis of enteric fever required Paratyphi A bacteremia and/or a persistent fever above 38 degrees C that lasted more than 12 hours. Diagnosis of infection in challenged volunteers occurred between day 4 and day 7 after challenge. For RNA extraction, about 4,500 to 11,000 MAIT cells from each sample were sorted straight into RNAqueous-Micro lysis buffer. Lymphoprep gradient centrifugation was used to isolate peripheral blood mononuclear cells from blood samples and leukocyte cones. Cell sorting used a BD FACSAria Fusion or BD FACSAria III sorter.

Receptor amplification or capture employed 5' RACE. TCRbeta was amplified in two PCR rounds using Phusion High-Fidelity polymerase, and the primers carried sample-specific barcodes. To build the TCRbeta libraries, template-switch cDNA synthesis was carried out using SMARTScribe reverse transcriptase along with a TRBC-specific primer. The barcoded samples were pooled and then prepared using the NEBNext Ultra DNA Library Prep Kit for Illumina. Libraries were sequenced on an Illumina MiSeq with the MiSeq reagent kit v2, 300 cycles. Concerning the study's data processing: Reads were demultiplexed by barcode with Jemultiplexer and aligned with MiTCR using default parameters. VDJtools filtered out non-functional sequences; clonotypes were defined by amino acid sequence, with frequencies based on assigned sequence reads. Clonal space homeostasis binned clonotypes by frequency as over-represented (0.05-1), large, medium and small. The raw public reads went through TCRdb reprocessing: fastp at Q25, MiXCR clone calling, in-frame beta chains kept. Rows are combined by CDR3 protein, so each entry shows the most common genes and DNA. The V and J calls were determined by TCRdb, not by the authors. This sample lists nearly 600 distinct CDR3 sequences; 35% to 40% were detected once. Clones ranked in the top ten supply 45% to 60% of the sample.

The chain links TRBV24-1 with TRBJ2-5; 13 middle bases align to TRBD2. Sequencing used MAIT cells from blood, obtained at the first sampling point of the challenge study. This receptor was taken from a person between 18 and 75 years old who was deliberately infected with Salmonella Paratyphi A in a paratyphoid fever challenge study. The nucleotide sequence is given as TGTGCCACCGCAGACGGACTAGCGGGAGAGGTCGAGACCCAGTACTTC. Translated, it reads CATADGLAGEVETQYF.